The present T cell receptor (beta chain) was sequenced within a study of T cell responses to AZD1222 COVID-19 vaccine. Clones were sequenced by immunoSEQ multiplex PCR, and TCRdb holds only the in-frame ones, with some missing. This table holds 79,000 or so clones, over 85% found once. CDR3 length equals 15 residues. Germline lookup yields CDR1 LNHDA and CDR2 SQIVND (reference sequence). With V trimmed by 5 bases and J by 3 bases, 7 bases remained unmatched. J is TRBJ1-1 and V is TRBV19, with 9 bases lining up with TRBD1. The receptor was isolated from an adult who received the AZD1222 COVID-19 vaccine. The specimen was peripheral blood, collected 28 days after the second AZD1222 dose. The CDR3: CASSLNRGRDTEAFF. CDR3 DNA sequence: TGTGCCAGTAGTCTTAACAGGGGGCGAGACACTGAAGCTTTCTTT.